The 32 T cell receptor beta chains below were found in one sample sequenced in a study of T cells after posttransplantation cyclophosphamide. Profiled with immunoSEQ multiplex PCR; TCRdb holds only in-frame clones, not every one. The sample holds about 28,000 clones, 86% seen once. The material sequenced was PBMCs. Every receptor here comes from a man aged 50 to 60.

The J gene is TRBJ1-5, the V gene TRBV4-1; TRBD1 matches 10 bases. V gave up 3 bases and J gave up 6 bases; unmatched junction bases: 2. The CDR3 is made up of 14 amino acids. Germline V gene sequence: CDR1 MGHRA, CDR2 YSYEKL. The CDR3 coding sequence is TGCGCCAGCAGCCAGACAGGGGGCGGTCAGCCCCAGCATTTT. Protein product: CASSQTGGGQPQHF.

This sequence joins TRBV29-1 and TRBJ1-2; TRBD1 aligns across 7 bases. The V gene end was trimmed by 8 bases and the J gene end by 5 bases; junction bases not matched to a gene: 17. Per the germline V gene, CDR1 is SQVTM and CDR2 is ANQGSEA. The CDR3 contains 15 residues. CDR3 region: CSTGGTVANLYGYTF. CDR3 coding DNA: TGCAGCACCGGAGGGACAGTCGCCAACTTATATGGCTACACCTTC.

The chain recombines TRBV11-1 with TRBJ2-7, with D possibly being TRBD1 (5 bases). Germline V gene lookup returns CDR1 SGHAT and CDR2 FQDESV (reference sequence). The CDR3 extends over 16 amino acids. The ends were cut back, 1 base at V and 2 bases at J, with 15 bases in the middle. The CDR3 DNA sequence: TGTGCCAGCAGCTTAGGGGGCGCAGGTACTACCTACGAGCAGTACTTC. Its protein product is CASSLGGAGTTYEQYF.

V is TRBV28 and J is TRBJ1-2, with 12 bases identical to TRBD1. The V and J ends lost 6 bases and 7 bases, in that order; junction bases with no gene match: 6. CDR3 size: 14 residues. Germline CDR1 and CDR2: MDHEN and SYDVKM. This CDR3 is CASRRDRGLSGYTF. CDR3 in DNA: TGTGCCAGCAGGAGGGACAGGGGGCTTTCTGGCTACACCTTC.

This clone was seen just once. CDR3 nucleotide sequence: TGCGCCAGCAGCCAAAGCGGGGCTAGCGGGGGCAAGAGAGATACGCAGTATTTT. As protein: CASSQSGASGGKRDTQYF. This chain connects TRBV4-3 to TRBJ2-3; 10 positions match TRBD2. CDR3 length: 18 amino acids. After removal of 2 bases from V and 5 bases from J, the junction contained 13 bases not matched to a gene. Germline V gives CDR1 LGHNA, CDR2 YSLEER.

This sequence joins TRBV5-3 and TRBJ1-5; D unresolved. TRBV5-3 is designated an ORF whose function remains uncertain. CDR3 length: 11 amino acids. V lost 4 bases to trimming and J lost 3 bases, with 2 bases between them. In nucleotides, the CDR3 is TGTGCCAGAAGCCTCAATCAGCCCCAGCATTTT. Its translation is CARSLNQPQHF.

The V and J genes are TRBV10-3 and TRBJ1-1; 8 positions match TRBD1. The CDR3 spans 17 residues. V gave up 8 bases and J gave up 0 bases; unmatched junction bases: 14. The V gene's germline CDR1 is ENHRY and CDR2 SYGVKD. The CDR3 DNA follows: TGTGCCATCTCGTCAGGGGGCTATCGAGCCATGAACACTGAAGCTTTCTTT. Amino acid sequence: CAISSGGYRAMNTEAFF.

There are a few counts of this clone. The chain joins TRBV15 to TRBJ1-4; D gene uncertain. With 1 base removed from V and 5 bases from J, the gap between germline ends came to 11 bases. Germline CDR1 LNHNV, CDR2 YYDKDF (reference sequence). The CDR3 consists of 15 residues. CDR3 protein: CATSRVGSSNEKLFF. For the CDR3, the DNA is TGTGCCACCAGCAGAGTGGGGAGCAGCAATGAAAAACTGTTTTTT.

Only a few counts were recorded for this clone. The chain joins TRBV6-6 to TRBJ2-1; 9 positions match TRBD1. Germline assignment: CDR1 MNHNY and CDR2 SVGAGI (reference sequence). Trimming took 3 bases from V and 3 from J; bases not matched to a gene: 3. This CDR3 spans 15 amino acids. The CDR3 DNA is TGTGCCAGCAGTTATGGGACAGGGAGCTACAATGAGCAGTTCTTC. This sequence encodes CASSYGTGSYNEQFF.

The chain couples TRBV7-6 to TRBJ2-5; 7 bases align to TRBD2. Unmatched junction bases numbered 10, after V lost 4 bases and J lost 5 bases. Germline CDR1 is SGHVS and CDR2 is FNYEAQ. The CDR3 contains 15 residues. The DNA of the CDR3 is TGTGCCAGCAGCTCACCGACTAGCCACGTCGAGACCCAGTACTTC. It is translated as CASSSPTSHVETQYF.

This sequence joins TRBV29-1 and TRBJ2-5; possibly TRBD1 for D (6 bases). This CDR3 comprises 14 residues. Trimming pared 7 bases from V and 5 bases from J, leaving 20 bases between. Germline V lookup: CDR1 SQVTM, CDR2 ANQGSEA. The CDR3 loop is CSAGRLGTMETQYF. The DNA for the CDR3 is TGCAGCGCGGGCAGGCTCGGGACAATGGAGACCCAGTACTTC. Supplemented by reference TRBV29-1 and TRBJ2-5, the full variable domain reads SAVISQKPSRDICQRGTSLTIQCQVDSQVTMMFWYRQQPGQSLTLIATANQGSEATYESGFVIDKFPISRPNLTFSTLTVSNMSPEDSSIYLCSAGRLGTMETQYFGPGTRLLVL.

V and J are TRBV7-6 and TRBJ1-1, with 8 bases lining up with TRBD1. CDR3 length equals 13 residues. Germline loops: CDR1 SGHVS, CDR2 FNYEAQ. With 4 bases clipped from V and 5 bases from J, the junction kept 3 bases outside the gene matches. The CDR3 region is CASSSQGGTEAFF. CDR3 bases: TGTGCCAGCAGCTCACAGGGGGGGACTGAAGCTTTCTTT. The complete variable domain, with remaining parts taken from reference TRBV7-6 and TRBJ1-1, reads GAGVSQSPRYKVTKRGQDVALRCDPISGHVSLYWYRQALGQGPEFLTYFNYEAQQDKSGLPNDRFSAERPEGSISTLTIQRTEQRDSAMYRCASSSQGGTEAFFGQGTRLTVV.

This chain links TRBV15 with TRBJ1-2, with 10 bases fitting TRBD1. Germline CDR1 LNHNV, CDR2 YYDKDF (reference sequence). This CDR3 contains 17 residues. The V gene end was trimmed by 1 base and the J gene end by 5 bases; junction bases not matched to a gene: 10. The CDR3 DNA is TGTGCCACCAGCAGAGGTCCCGGGACAGGGGATGGGTATGGCTACACCTTC. It translates to CATSRGPGTGDGYGYTF.

This clone came up once. This chain joins TRBV5-4 and TRBJ1-2; D call uncertain. The CDR3 totals 12 residues. In germline, CDR1 is SGHNT, CDR2 YYREEE (reference sequence). V gave up 3 bases and J gave up 7 bases, with 10 bases separating them. Here the CDR3 DNA reads TGTGCCAGCAGCTATTCACTCCTTGGCTACACCTTC. This encodes CASSYSLLGYTF.

The chain is built from TRBV4-1 and TRBJ2-2, with TRBD2 identical over 12 bases. Germline assignment: CDR1 MGHRA and CDR2 YSYEKL. V was clipped by 2 bases and J by 1 base; unmatched bases: 2. This CDR3 comprises 17 residues. Written as DNA, the CDR3 is TGCGCCAGCAGCCAACGACTAGCGGGAGTGAACACCGGGGAGCTGTTTTTT. This encodes CASSQRLAGVNTGELFF.

This chain joins TRBV28 and TRBJ1-5; weak D call: TRBD1 (6 bases). The CDR3 extends over 16 amino acids. Trimming took 5 bases from V and 3 from J, leaving 17 bases between them. The V gene's germline CDR1 is MDHEN and CDR2 SYDVKM. CDR3 residues: CASSPPPWTDNQPQHF. CDR3 sequence (DNA): TGTGCCAGCAGTCCGCCACCCTGGACAGACAATCAGCCCCAGCATTTT.

A single count supports this clone. The J gene is TRBJ2-5, the V gene TRBV18; D is unresolved. The CDR3 has 13 residues. Germline assignment: CDR1 KGHSH and CDR2 LQKENI. The V end was cut by 1 base, the J end by 2 bases, with 5 bases between. CDR3 nucleotide sequence: TGTGCCAGCTCACCACTAGCTCAAGAGACCCAGTACTTC. As protein: CASSPLAQETQYF.

This chain joins TRBV7-3 and TRBJ2-1; TRBD2 matches at 9 bases. The CDR3 is 15 amino acids. With V trimmed by 2 bases and J by 4 bases, 3 bases remained unmatched. CDR1 and CDR2 from the germline V gene are SGHTA and FQGTGA. CDR3 loop: CASSLQAGGYNEQFF. The DNA of the CDR3 is TGTGCCAGCAGCTTACAAGCGGGGGGATACAATGAGCAGTTCTTC.

The chain is built from TRBV5-1 and TRBJ2-7; 9 bases map to TRBD1. Trimming removed 0 bases from V and 5 bases from J; junction bases left unmatched: 6. The CDR3 contains 15 residues. Germline CDR1 is SGHRS and CDR2 is YFSETQ. CDR3 coding DNA: TGCGCCAGCAGCTTGGAGGGACAGGGAGAAGACGAGCAGTACTTC. Its protein product is CASSLEGQGEDEQYF. Full variable domain (outside the CDR3, taken from reference TRBV5-1 and TRBJ2-7): KAGVTQTPRYLIKTRGQQVTLSCSPISGHRSVSWYQQTPGQGLQFLFEYFSETQRNKGNFPGRFSGRQFSNSRSEMNVSTLELGDSALYLCASSLEGQGEDEQYFGPGTRLTVT.

The V and J genes are TRBV7-2 and TRBJ2-7; TRBD2 might be the D (5 bases). The length of the CDR3 is 15 residues. The V and J ends lost 0 bases and 4 bases respectively, with 13 bases between them. Germline assignment: CDR1 SGHTA and CDR2 FQGNSA. The CDR3 nucleotides are TGTGCCAGCAGCTTAGCTTCCGCCCCGGGGTACGAGCAGTACTTC. Protein product: CASSLASAPGYEQYF.

V usage is TRBV30 and J usage is TRBJ1-5; tentative D call: TRBD1 (6 bases). The V gene lost 3 bases and the J gene lost 3 bases, with 9 bases spanning the gap. The germline V gene has CDR1 GTSNPN and CDR2 SVGIG (reference sequence). This CDR3 is 13 amino acids long. CDR3 sequence reads: CAWSRDNNQPQHF. CDR3 coding DNA: TGTGCCTGGAGCCGGGACAACAATCAGCCCCAGCATTTT.

This chain joins TRBV7-2 and TRBJ1-5; a weak D match, TRBD1 (5 bases). Germline-derived CDR1 and CDR2 are SGHTA and FQGNSA. The CDR3 sequence is 13 residues long. V was shortened by 6 bases and J by 7 bases, with 13 bases between the two germline ends. The CDR3 region has the DNA TGTGCCAGCAGTCTTGGGGGGTTACAGCCCCAGCATTTT. Protein: CASSLGGLQPQHF.

The count of this clone is one. The genes are TRBV5-5 and TRBJ2-5; 7 nucleotides agree with TRBD2. The better agreement between TRBJ2-7 and the DNA end casts doubt on the J call. CDR1 and CDR2 from the germline V gene are SGHKS and YYEKEE (reference sequence). This CDR3 has 14 amino acids. The CDR3 DNA sequence: TGTGCCAGCAGCTTTCGCGGGAGCTCCTACGAGCAGTACTTC. This codes for CASSFRGSSYEQYF.

The rearrangement uses TRBV19 and TRBJ1-1; the D is unclear. The CDR3 is made up of 16 amino acids. The germline V and J ends were trimmed by 3 bases and 0 bases, with 14 bases remaining between them. CDR1 and CDR2 (germline): LNHDA, SQIVND (reference sequence). For the CDR3, the DNA is TGTGCCAGTAGTATGGGCAGGATAAACATGAACACTGAAGCTTTCTTT. Translation: CASSMGRINMNTEAFF.

This chain connects TRBV14 to TRBJ2-7; the match to TRBD2 covers 9 bases. V was clipped by 6 bases and J by 6 bases; unmatched bases: 12. The length of the CDR3 is 15 residues. The V gene's germline CDR1 is SGHDN and CDR2 FVKESK. Here the CDR3 reads CASSLTGGRAGEQYF. The DNA for the CDR3 is TGTGCCAGCAGTCTGACTGGCGGGAGGGCAGGCGAGCAGTACTTC.

The chain employs TRBV19 and TRBJ1-2; TRBD1 matches 8 bases. This CDR3 region has 15 residues. The junction had 10 bases not matched to a gene; V was cut back by 3 bases and J by 7 bases. Germline values: CDR1 LNHDA, CDR2 SQIVND (reference sequence). DNA for the CDR3: TGTGCCAGTAGTATGGGGACAGGAGGGTTCGCTGGCTACACCTTC. Its protein is CASSMGTGGFAGYTF. Variable domain in full (rest from reference TRBV19 and TRBJ1-2): DGGITQSPKYLFRKEGQNVTLSCEQNLNHDAMYWYRQDPGQGLRLIYYSQIVNDFQKGDIAEGYSVSREKKESFPLTVTSAQKNPTAFYLCASSMGTGGFAGYTFGSGTRLTVV.

V gene TRBV6-6 combines with J gene TRBJ1-1; D call uncertain. The CDR3 contains 14 residues. The germline CDR1 and CDR2 sequences are MNHNY and SVGAGI (reference sequence). Deletions cut 2 bases from V and 0 bases from J, with 7 bases between. The CDR3 DNA follows: TGTGCCAGCAGTTACACCCCAGTGAACACTGAAGCTTTCTTT. This encodes CASSYTPVNTEAFF.

The chain carries TRBV9 and TRBJ2-3; tentatively, D is TRBD2 (6 bases). The V end was cut by 0 bases, the J end by 10 bases, with 18 bases between. Looked up from germline, CDR1 is SGDLS and CDR2 is YYNGEE. The CDR3 has 15 residues. This CDR3 is CASSVVSRGTGSQYF. In DNA form, the CDR3 reads TGTGCCAGCAGCGTAGTGAGTCGGGGGACTGGATCGCAGTATTTT. The full variable domain, rest sourced from reference TRBV9 and TRBJ2-3, is DSGVTQTPKHLITATGQRVTLRCSPRSGDLSVYWYQQSLDQGLQFLIQYYNGEERAKGNILERFSAQQFPDLHSELNLSSLELGDSALYFCASSVVSRGTGSQYFGPGTRLTVL.

The chain's CDR3 is CASSYSGTTNTEAFF. CDR3 nucleotides: TGTGCCAGCAGTTACTCGGGCACGACGAACACTGAAGCTTTCTTT. The V and J genes are TRBV6-6 and TRBJ1-1; D unclear. Per the germline V gene, CDR1 is MNHNY and CDR2 is SVGAGI (reference sequence). V was clipped by 0 bases and J by 1 base, with 9 bases between them. This CDR3 comprises 15 residues.

The V and J genes are TRBV27 and TRBJ1-6, with D possibly TRBD1 on 5 matching bases. Trimming stripped 6 bases from V and 0 bases from J, with 9 bases between. The CDR3 has 15 amino acids. CDR1 is MNHEY and CDR2 is SMNVEV in the germline V gene (reference sequence). The DNA for the CDR3 is TGTGCCAGCAGGGGGGACTTCTCCTATAATTCACCCCTCCACTTT. This codes for CASRGDFSYNSPLHF.

The rearrangement joins TRBV27 to TRBJ2-7, with D perhaps TRBD2 (5 bases). From germline, CDR1 is MNHEY and CDR2 SMNVEV (reference sequence). Trimming left V 3 bases short and J 5 bases short, with 11 bases between. This CDR3 has 13 residues. The CDR3 sequence is CASSFGDWNEQYF. Written as DNA, the CDR3 is TGTGCCAGCAGTTTCGGGGATTGGAACGAGCAGTACTTC.

The CDR3: CASSWSGGTTDTQYF. The CDR3 nucleotides are TGTGCCAGCAGCTGGAGCGGGGGGACGACAGATACGCAGTATTTT. The chain couples TRBV7-8 to TRBJ2-3; 9 bases line up with TRBD2. V shed 4 bases and J 3 bases; nucleotides not matched to a gene: 5. Germline values: CDR1 SGHVS, CDR2 FQNEAQ. The CDR3 covers 15 residues.